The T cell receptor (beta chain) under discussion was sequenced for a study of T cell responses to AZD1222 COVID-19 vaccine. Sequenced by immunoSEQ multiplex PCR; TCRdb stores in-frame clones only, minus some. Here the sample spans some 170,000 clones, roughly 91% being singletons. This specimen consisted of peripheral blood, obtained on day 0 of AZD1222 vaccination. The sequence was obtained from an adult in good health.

Here the CDR3 DNA reads TGTGCCAGCAGCTTCCGAGGGGATGGCTACACCTTC. It encodes CASSFRGDGYTF. This rearrangement joins TRBV7-2 to TRBJ1-2; a possible D gene is TRBD1 (5 bases). CDR1 and CDR2 (germline): SGHTA, FQGNSA. V was shortened by 3 bases and J by 6 bases, with 8 bases between the two germline ends. There are 12 residues in the CDR3. Based on the CDR3 plus reference TRBV7-2 and TRBJ1-2, the full variable domain is GAGVSQSPSNKVTEKGKDVELRCDPISGHTALYWYRQSLGQGLEFLIYFQGNSAPDKSGLPSDRFSAERTGGSVSTLTIQRTQQEDSAVYLCASSFRGDGYTFGSGTRLTVV.